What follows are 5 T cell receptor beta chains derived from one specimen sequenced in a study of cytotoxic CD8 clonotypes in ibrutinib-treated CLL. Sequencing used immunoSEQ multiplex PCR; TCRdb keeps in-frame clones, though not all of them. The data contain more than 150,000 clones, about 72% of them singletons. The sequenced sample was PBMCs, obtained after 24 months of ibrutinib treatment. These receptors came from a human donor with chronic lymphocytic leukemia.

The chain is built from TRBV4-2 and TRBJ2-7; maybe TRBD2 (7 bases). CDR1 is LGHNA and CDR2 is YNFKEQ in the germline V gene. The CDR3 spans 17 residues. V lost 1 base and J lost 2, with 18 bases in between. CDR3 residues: CASSQGAGGAGPYEQYF. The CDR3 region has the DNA TGTGCCAGCAGCCAAGGCGCTGGGGGGGCCGGACCCTACGAGCAGTACTTC.

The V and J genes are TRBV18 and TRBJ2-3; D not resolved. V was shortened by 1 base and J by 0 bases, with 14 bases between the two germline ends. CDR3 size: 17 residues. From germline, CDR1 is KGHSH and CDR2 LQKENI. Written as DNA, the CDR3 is TGTGCCAGCTCACCACTGATCTCACGCGGAAGCACAGATACGCAGTATTTT. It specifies CASSPLISRGSTDTQYF. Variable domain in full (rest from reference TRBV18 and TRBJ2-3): NAGVMQNPRHLVRRRGQEARLRCSPMKGHSHVYWYRQLPEEGLKFMVYLQKENIIDESGMPKERFSAEFPKEGPSILRIQQVVRGDSAAYFCASSPLISRGSTDTQYFGPGTRLTVL.

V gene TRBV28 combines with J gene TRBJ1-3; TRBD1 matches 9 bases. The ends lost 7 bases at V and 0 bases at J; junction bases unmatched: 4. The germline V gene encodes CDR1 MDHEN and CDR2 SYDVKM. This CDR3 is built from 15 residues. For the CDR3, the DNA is TGTGCCAGCAACAGGGGGCAAATCTCTGGAAACACCATATATTTT. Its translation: CASNRGQISGNTIYF.

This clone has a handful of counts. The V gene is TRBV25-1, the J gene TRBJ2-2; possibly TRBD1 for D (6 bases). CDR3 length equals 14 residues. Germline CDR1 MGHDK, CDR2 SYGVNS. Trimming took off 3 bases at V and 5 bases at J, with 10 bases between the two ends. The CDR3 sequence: CASSESGVTGELFF. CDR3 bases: TGTGCCAGCAGTGAGTCAGGGGTAACCGGGGAGCTGTTTTTT.

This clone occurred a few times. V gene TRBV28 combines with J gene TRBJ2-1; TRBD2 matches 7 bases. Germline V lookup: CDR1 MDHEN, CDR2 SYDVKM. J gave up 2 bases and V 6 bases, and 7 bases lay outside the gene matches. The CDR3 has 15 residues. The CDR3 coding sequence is TGTGCCAGCAGAAGACTAGCACAGACCTACAATGAGCAGTTCTTC. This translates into CASRRLAQTYNEQFF.